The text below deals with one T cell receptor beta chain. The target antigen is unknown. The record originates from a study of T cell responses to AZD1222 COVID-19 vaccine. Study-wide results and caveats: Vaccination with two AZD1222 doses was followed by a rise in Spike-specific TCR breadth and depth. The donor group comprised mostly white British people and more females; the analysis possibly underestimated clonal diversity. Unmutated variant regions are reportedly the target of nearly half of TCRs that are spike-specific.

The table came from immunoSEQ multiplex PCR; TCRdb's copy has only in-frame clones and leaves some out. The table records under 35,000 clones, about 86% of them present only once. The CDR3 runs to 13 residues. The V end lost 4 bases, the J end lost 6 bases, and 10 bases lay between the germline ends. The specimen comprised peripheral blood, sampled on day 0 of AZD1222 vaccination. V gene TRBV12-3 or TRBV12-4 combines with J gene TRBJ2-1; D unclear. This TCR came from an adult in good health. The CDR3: CASSSRVLNEQFF. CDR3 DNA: TGTGCCAGCAGTTCTCGCGTGCTCAATGAGCAGTTCTTC.